Presented here are 15 T cell receptor beta chains from one specimen sequenced in a study of OX40 agonist ivuxolimab in advanced cancers. Measured with immunoSEQ multiplex PCR; TCRdb has only the in-frame clones, and not every one. The table shows about 31,000 clones, with roughly 76% occurring only once. The sequencing used CD4+ or CD8+ T cells sorted from blood, collected in a trial of the OX40 agonist ivuxolimab. These TCRs come from an adult with an advanced solid tumor such as melanoma, head and neck, liver or kidney cancer.

The rearrangement uses TRBV5-4 and TRBJ1-1, with a possible D match to TRBD1 (5 bases). Germline lookup yields CDR1 SGHNT and CDR2 YYREEE (reference sequence). The CDR3 has 16 residues. The germline V and J ends were trimmed by 1 base and 1 base, with 14 bases remaining between them. The CDR3 bases are TGTGCCAGCAGCTTGTACGGGGCGGGAGGGAACACTGAAGCTTTCTTT. Translating it yields CASSLYGAGGNTEAFF.

The rearrangement joins TRBV18 to TRBJ1-1; D may be TRBD1 (5 bases). The CDR3 runs to 16 residues. Trimming removed 3 bases at V and 2 bases at J, with 16 bases between. The V gene's germline CDR1 is KGHSH and CDR2 LQKENI. The CDR3, as DNA: TGTGCCAGCTCACCGAGGGGAGAGGGTAAAAACACTGAAGCTTTCTTT. Its protein is CASSPRGEGKNTEAFF.

The chain recombines TRBV4-1 with TRBJ2-5; D gene unclear. The CDR3 length is 12 residues. The ends were cut back, 4 bases at V and 5 bases at J, with 8 bases in the middle. CDR1 is MGHRA and CDR2 is YSYEKL in the germline V gene. The CDR3 region is CASSLSPETQYF. The CDR3, as DNA: TGCGCCAGCAGCCTATCTCCGGAGACCCAGTACTTC.

The V and J genes are TRBV6-6 and TRBJ1-1; TRBD1 might be the D (6 bases). CDR3 length equals 16 residues. V lost 0 bases to trimming and J lost 3 bases, with 14 bases between them. CDR1 and CDR2 (germline): MNHNY, SVGAGI (reference sequence). CDR3 sequence: CASSYSVVGADTEAFF. The CDR3 DNA reads TGTGCCAGCAGTTACTCGGTTGTGGGGGCTGACACTGAAGCTTTCTTT.

The V and J genes are TRBV2 and TRBJ2-3; 7 bases line up with TRBD2. The CDR3 consists of 13 residues. Trimming at V came to 11 bases and at J to 2 bases, leaving 7 bases not matched to a gene. Germline CDR1 and CDR2: SNHLY and FYNNEI. This CDR3 is CASRREITDTQYF. Here the CDR3 DNA reads TGTGCCTCAAGGCGGGAGATCACAGATACGCAGTATTTT.

The chain uses TRBV4-1 and TRBJ2-5; 10 nucleotides line up with TRBD2. This CDR3 has 18 residues. Germline CDR1 MGHRA, CDR2 YSYEKL. The J segment lost 4 bases and the V segment lost 6 bases, leaving 17 bases of the junction unmatched. The CDR3 region has the DNA TGCGCCAGCAGTCGGATGGGGGGGAGCGGGAGGGCCTCAGAGACCCAGTACTTC. It specifies CASSRMGGSGRASETQYF.

The genes are TRBV29-1 and TRBJ2-7; 9 bases are shared with TRBD1. CDR1 and CDR2 from the germline V gene are SQVTM and ANQGSEA. The CDR3 is 15 amino acids. With V trimmed by 6 bases and J by 2 bases, 11 bases remained unmatched. In DNA form, the CDR3 reads TGCAGCGTGAGAGACCCGGGACAGGGCCCCTACGAGCAGTACTTC. This codes for CSVRDPGQGPYEQYF.

The CDR3 DNA is TGTGCCAGCAGTTCTTTTGCGGGGAGCACAGATACGCAGTATTTT. Protein sequence: CASSSFAGSTDTQYF. The chain has TRBV27 and TRBJ2-3, with D possibly TRBD2 on 6 matching bases. V shed 4 bases and J shed 0 bases, with 11 bases lying between them. This CDR3 has 15 residues. Germline V gives CDR1 MNHEY, CDR2 SMNVEV (reference sequence).

In this sample, this clone turned up a few times. This sequence joins TRBV5-1 and TRBJ2-5; possible D gene TRBD2, 7 bases. From germline, CDR1 is SGHRS and CDR2 YFSETQ. This CDR3 region has 16 residues. The V end was cut by 4 bases, the J end by 5 bases, with 21 bases between. The CDR3 sequence: CASSRDISTSRETQYF. The CDR3 nucleotides read TGCGCCAGCAGCCGGGACATTTCGACTAGCAGGGAGACCCAGTACTTC.

The V call is TRBV5-1, the J call TRBJ2-7, with D possibly being TRBD2 (6 bases). Per germline, CDR1 SGHRS and CDR2 YFSETQ. The V and J ends lost 2 bases and 6 bases respectively, with 24 bases between them. CDR3 size: 17 residues. In DNA, the CDR3 is TGCGCCAGCAGCTTCGATGGGTGGGGGACTCTGGCCTCCGAGCAGTACTTC. It translates to CASSFDGWGTLASEQYF.

This clone has just a few counts. The gene calls are TRBV7-2 and TRBJ1-4, with D tentatively TRBD1 (6 bases). V lost 3 bases and J lost 8, with 13 bases in between. Germline lookup yields CDR1 SGHTA and CDR2 FQGNSA. The CDR3 runs to 14 residues. The CDR3 bases are TGTGCCAGCAGCTTCGGGGGCCAGGGGGAAAAACTGTTTTTT. This gives the protein CASSFGGQGEKLFF. Full variable domain (outside the CDR3, taken from reference TRBV7-2 and TRBJ1-4): GAGVSQSPSNKVTEKGKDVELRCDPISGHTALYWYRQSLGQGLEFLIYFQGNSAPDKSGLPSDRFSAERTGGSVSTLTIQRTQQEDSAVYLCASSFGGQGEKLFFGSGTQLSVL.

The chain combines TRBV9 with TRBJ2-3, with no clear D. The germline V gene has CDR1 SGDLS and CDR2 YYNGEE. The CDR3 is 14 amino acids. Deletions cut 0 bases from V and 1 base from J, with 6 bases between. In DNA, the CDR3 is TGTGCCAGCAGCGTAGCTATTGGCACAGATACGCAGTATTTT. Its protein is CASSVAIGTDTQYF.

This clone was observed a few times. The rearrangement uses TRBV7-2 and TRBJ1-2; D remains unclear. CDR1 is SGHTA, CDR2 FQGNSA, per germline. This CDR3 region has 13 residues. Trimming stripped 5 bases from V and 6 bases from J, with 13 bases between. CDR3 loop: CASSPPGIDGYTF. The CDR3 DNA follows: TGTGCCAGCAGCCCTCCCGGTATCGATGGCTACACCTTC.

The chain couples TRBV7-2 to TRBJ2-7; TRBD1 might be the D (6 bases). V was clipped by 0 bases and J by 4 bases, with 10 bases between them. The CDR3 is 14 residues long. From germline, CDR1 is SGHTA and CDR2 FQGNSA. The chain's CDR3 is CASSLAGTLYEQYF. The CDR3 coding sequence is TGTGCCAGCAGCTTAGCCGGGACACTATACGAGCAGTACTTC.

This clone was observed once. The V and J genes are TRBV5-6 and TRBJ2-7; the D gene is possibly TRBD2 (6 bases). CDR1 is SGHDT, CDR2 YYEEEE, per germline. V shed 7 bases and J shed 7 bases, with 12 bases lying between them. There are 11 residues in the CDR3. Here the CDR3 reads CASSYAGEQYF. CDR3 DNA sequence: TGTGCCAGCTCCTACGCGGGGGAGCAGTACTTC.